Reported below is one T cell receptor (beta chain). The antigen is unknown. The study ran the assay at deep level. Genomic DNA of every subset was divided equally among multiple immunoSEQ plates. The protocol was immunoSEQ multiplex PCR, while the TCRdb copy is restricted to in-frame clones and leaves out a portion. The table lists fewer than 700,000 clones, around 95% of them singletons. The data are from a study of shared clonotypes between healthy human individuals. Study-wide results and limits: Among the subsets, naive ones generally showed larger estimated richness than memory ones.

Naive CD8 cells lacked CD45RO and underwent positive selection for CCR7, leaving out terminally differentiated effector memory CD45RA+ cells. Germline V lookup: CDR1 MDHEN, CDR2 SYDVKM. The CDR3 totals 14 residues. The chain joins TRBV28 to TRBJ2-5, with TRBD1 matching over 10 bases. The DNA end is a closer match to TRBJ2-7, so the J assignment may be wrong. The sequence was obtained from a woman aged 25 to 39 in good health. The sequencing sample was made of naive CD8+ T cells sorted from blood. Written as DNA, the CDR3 is TGTGCCAGCAGCGTGACAGGGGGCCTCGACGAGCAGTACTTC. Amino acid sequence: CASSVTGGLDEQYF.